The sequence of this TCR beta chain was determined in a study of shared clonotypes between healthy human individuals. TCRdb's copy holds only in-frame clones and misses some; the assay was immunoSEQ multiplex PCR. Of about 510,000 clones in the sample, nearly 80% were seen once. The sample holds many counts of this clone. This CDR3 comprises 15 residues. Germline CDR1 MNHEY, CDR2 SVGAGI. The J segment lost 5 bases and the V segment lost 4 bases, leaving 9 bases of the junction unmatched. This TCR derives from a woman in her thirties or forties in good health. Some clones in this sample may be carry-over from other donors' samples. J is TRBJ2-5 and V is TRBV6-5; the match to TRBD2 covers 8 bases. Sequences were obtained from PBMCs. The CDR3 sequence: CASSLAGGVMETQYF. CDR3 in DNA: TGTGCCAGCAGTTTGGCGGGAGGCGTTATGGAGACCCAGTACTTC.